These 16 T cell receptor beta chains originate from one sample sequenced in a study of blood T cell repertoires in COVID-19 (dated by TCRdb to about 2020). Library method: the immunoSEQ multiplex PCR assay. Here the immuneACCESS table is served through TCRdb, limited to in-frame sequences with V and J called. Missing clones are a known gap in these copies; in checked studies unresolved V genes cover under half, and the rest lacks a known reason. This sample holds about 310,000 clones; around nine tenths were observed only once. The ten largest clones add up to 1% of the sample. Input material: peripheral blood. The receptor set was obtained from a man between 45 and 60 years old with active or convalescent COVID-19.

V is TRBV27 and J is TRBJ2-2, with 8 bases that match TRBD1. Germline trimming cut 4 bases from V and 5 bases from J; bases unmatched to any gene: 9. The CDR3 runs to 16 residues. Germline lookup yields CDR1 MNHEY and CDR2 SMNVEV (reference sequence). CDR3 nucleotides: TGTGCCAGCAGTTCGCCGGGACAGGCGAGGACCGGGGAGCTGTTTTTT. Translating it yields CASSSPGQARTGELFF.

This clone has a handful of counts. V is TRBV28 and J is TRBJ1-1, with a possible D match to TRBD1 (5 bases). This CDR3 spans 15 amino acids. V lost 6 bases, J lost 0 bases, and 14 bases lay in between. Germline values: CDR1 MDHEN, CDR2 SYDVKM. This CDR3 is CASSQPTAMNTEAFF. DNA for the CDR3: TGTGCCAGCAGCCAACCGACAGCAATGAACACTGAAGCTTTCTTT.

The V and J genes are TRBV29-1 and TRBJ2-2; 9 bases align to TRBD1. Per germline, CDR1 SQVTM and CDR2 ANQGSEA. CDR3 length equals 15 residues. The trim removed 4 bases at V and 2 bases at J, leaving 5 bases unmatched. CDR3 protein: CSVVQGATNTGELFF. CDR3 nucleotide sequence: TGCAGCGTTGTACAGGGGGCTACCAACACCGGGGAGCTGTTTTTT.

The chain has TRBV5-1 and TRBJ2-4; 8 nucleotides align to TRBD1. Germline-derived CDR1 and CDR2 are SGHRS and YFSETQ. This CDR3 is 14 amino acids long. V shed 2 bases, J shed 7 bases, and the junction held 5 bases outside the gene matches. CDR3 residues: CASSLGQGRNIQYF. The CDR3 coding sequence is TGCGCCAGCAGCTTAGGACAGGGCCGGAACATTCAGTACTTC.

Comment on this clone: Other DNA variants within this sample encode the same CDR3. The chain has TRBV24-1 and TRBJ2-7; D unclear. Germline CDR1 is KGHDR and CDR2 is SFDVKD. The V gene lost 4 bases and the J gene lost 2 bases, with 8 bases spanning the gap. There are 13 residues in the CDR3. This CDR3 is CATSDPLTYEQYF. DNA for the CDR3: TGTGCCACCAGTGACCCGTTAACCTACGAGCAGTACTTC.

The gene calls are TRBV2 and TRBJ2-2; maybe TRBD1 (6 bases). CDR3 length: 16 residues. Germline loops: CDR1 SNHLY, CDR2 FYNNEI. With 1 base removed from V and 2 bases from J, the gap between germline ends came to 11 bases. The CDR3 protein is CASSEETGLNTGELFF. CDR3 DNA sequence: TGTGCCAGCAGTGAAGAAACAGGGTTAAACACCGGGGAGCTGTTTTTT.

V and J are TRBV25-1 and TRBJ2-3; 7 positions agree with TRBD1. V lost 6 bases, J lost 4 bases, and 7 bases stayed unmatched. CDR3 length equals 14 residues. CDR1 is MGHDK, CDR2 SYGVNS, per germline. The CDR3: CASRRTGISDTQYF. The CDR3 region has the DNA TGTGCCAGCAGGAGGACAGGAATCTCAGATACGCAGTATTTT.

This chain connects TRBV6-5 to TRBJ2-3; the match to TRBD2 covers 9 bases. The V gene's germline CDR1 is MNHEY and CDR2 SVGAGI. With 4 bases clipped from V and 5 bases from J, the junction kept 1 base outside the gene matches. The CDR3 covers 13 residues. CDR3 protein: CASSLLAGDTQYF. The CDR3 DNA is TGTGCCAGCAGTTTACTAGCGGGAGATACGCAGTATTTT.

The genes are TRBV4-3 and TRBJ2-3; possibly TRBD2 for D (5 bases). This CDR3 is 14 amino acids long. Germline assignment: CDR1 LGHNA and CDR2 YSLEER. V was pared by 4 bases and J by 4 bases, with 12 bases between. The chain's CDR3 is CASSLSGGADTQYF. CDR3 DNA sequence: TGCGCCAGCAGCCTAAGCGGTGGGGCAGATACGCAGTATTTT.

The CDR3 DNA follows: TGTGCCTGGTCGCGGCGCGGGGGGGCCCAGTACTTC. Protein sequence: CAWSRRGGAQYF. The chain has TRBV30 and TRBJ2-5; TRBD2 agrees at 9 bases. This CDR3 spans 12 amino acids. The V and J ends lost 5 bases and 9 bases, in that order; junction bases with no gene match: 7. Per germline, CDR1 GTSNPN and CDR2 SVGIG (reference sequence). Complete variable domain (other parts from reference TRBV30 and TRBJ2-5): SQTIHQWPATLVQPVGSPLSLECTVEGTSNPNLYWYRQAAGRGLQLLFYSVGIGQISSEVPQNLSASRPQDRQFILSSKKLLLSDSGFYLCAWSRRGGAQYFGPGTRLLVL.

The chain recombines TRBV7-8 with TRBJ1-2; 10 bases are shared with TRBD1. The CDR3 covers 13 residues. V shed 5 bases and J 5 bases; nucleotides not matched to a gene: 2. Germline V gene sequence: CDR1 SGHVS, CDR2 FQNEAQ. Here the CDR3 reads CASSTGQGYGYTF. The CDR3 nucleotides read TGTGCCAGCAGCACGGGACAGGGGTATGGCTACACCTTC.

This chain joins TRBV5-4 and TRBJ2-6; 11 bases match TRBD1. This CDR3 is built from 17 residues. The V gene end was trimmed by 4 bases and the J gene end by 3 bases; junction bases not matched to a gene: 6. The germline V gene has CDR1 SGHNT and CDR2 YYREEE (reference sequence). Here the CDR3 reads CASSRTGGAGGANVLTF. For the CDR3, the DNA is TGTGCCAGCAGCCGGACAGGGGGCGCCGGTGGGGCCAACGTCCTGACTTTC.

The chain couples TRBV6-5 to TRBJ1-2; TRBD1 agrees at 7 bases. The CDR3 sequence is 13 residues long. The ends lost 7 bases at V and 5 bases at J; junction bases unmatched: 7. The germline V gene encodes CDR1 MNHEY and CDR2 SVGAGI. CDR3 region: CASTKGADYGYTF. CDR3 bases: TGTGCCAGCACCAAGGGGGCCGATTATGGCTACACCTTC.

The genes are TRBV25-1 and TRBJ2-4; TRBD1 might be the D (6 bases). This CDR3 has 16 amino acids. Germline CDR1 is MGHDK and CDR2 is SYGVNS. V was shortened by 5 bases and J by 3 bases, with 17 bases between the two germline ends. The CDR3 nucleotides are TGTGCCAGCAGTCAAGTTGGGGGCAGGGGCAAAAACATTCAGTACTTC. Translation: CASSQVGGRGKNIQYF.

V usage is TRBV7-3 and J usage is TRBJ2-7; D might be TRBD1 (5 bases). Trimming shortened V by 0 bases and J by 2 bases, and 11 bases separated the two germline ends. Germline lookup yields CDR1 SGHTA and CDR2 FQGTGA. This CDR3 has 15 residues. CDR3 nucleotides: TGTGCCAGCAGCTTAACCGCTGGGGCGGCCTACGAGCAGTACTTC. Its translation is CASSLTAGAAYEQYF.

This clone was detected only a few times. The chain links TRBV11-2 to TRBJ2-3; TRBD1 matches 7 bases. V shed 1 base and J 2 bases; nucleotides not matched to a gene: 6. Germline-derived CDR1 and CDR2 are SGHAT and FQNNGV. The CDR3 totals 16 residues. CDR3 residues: CASSLVQGSTTDTQYF. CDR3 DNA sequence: TGTGCCAGCAGCTTAGTACAGGGGAGCACCACAGATACGCAGTATTTT.